The rows below give T cell receptor beta chains drawn from one sample of a study of blood T cell repertoires in COVID-19. Some clones are missing from TCRdb's copy, which holds only in-frame ones; the method was immunoSEQ multiplex PCR. The sample yields more than 110,000 clones, roughly 79% seen once. The sequenced material came from PBMCs or T cells enriched from blood (not recorded which). The receptors were sampled from a woman aged 50 to 65 who had recovered from COVID-19. Each CDR3 is given with its conserved first and last residue. A D gene is named only where the DNA matches it firmly. Clone size appears in some rows only: once, few, many, or a class for an expanded clone.

v_call,j_call,clone_size,d_call,cdr3_nt,cdr3_aa
TRBV2,TRBJ2-7,-,-,TGTGCCAGTCGGGACTTCTCCTACGAGCAGTACTTC,CASRDFSYEQYF
TRBV5-1,TRBJ1-6,-,TRBD1,TGCGCCAGCAGCGCCGGGACAGGGGGCTATAATTCACCCCTCCACTTT,CASSAGTGGYNSPLHF
TRBV3-1/TRBV3-2,TRBJ1-2,-,TRBD1,TGTGCCAGCAGCCAAGACCGGGGACAGAATAACTATGGCTACACCTTC,CASSQDRGQNNYGYTF
TRBV27,TRBJ2-3,-,TRBD2,TGTGCCAGCAGTTCACTAGCGGGAGGTGCAGATACGCAGTATTTT,CASSSLAGGADTQYF
TRBV5-5,TRBJ1-5,-,TRBD1,TGTGCCAGCAGCCGACAGGGGGCGACTACGCGCGTTCAACAGCCCCAGCATTTT,CASSRQGATTRVQQPQHF
TRBV2,TRBJ2-7,-,TRBD1,TGTGCCAGCAGTGTACAGGGGGCCCCTTACGAGCAGTACTTC,CASSVQGAPYEQYF
TRBV29-1,TRBJ1-1,-,-,TGCAGCGTTGCCACCTCCTGGGGCGGGGGAACTGAAGCTTTCTTT,CSVATSWGGGTEAFF
TRBV11-3,TRBJ2-1,-,-,TGTGCCAGCAGCCCGGCGGGGAGGCGGGACGGTGAGCAGTTCTTC,CASSPAGRRDGEQFF
TRBV5-1,TRBJ1-1,-,-,TGCGCCAGCAGCCCTAGCGGGAATGGGAACACTGAAGCTTTCTTT,CASSPSGNGNTEAFF
TRBV2,TRBJ2-2,-,-,TGTGCCAGCTTCGGGGGGCAGGAGCTGTTTTTT,CASFGGQELFF
TRBV5-1,TRBJ2-7,-,-,TGCGCCAGCAGCCTTTCTCCCCGGGGGTCCTACGAGCAGTACTTC,CASSLSPRGSYEQYF
TRBV28,TRBJ2-3,-,TRBD1,TGTGCCAGCAGCTTGCCGGGACAGGGAAACACAGATACGCAGTATTTT,CASSLPGQGNTDTQYF
TRBV30,TRBJ2-3,-,-,TGTGCCTGGAGTGAACTCACAGATACGCAGTATTTT,CAWSELTDTQYF
TRBV6-1,TRBJ2-4,-,TRBD1,TGTGCCAGCAGTGAATTCCCAGAGGGGGCGAAAAACATTCAGTACTTC,CASSEFPEGAKNIQYF
TRBV7-9,TRBJ2-5,-,TRBD1,TGTGCCAGCAGTCAGGGGGCGGAGGAGACCCAGTACTTC,CASSQGAEETQYF
TRBV28,TRBJ2-4,-,-,TGTGCCAGCAGTTTAGGAGGGGGCCCCAAAAACATTCAGTACTTC,CASSLGGGPKNIQYF
TRBV11-3,TRBJ1-1,-,-,TGTGCCAGCAGCAAAGGGGTGAACACTGAAGCTTTCTTT,CASSKGVNTEAFF
TRBV19,TRBJ1-1,-,TRBD1,TGTGCCACTACGGAATTAGGGACAGTGGCTTTCTTT,CATTELGTVAFF
TRBV7-6,TRBJ2-5,-,TRBD1,TGTGCCAGCAGCTTAGCGCTTGGACAGGGCCCCGAGACCCAGTACTTC,CASSLALGQGPETQYF
TRBV29-1,TRBJ1-1,-,-,TGCAGCGTTGTCGACAGACGAGAGGTTGTCTTGAACACTGAAGCTTTCTTT,CSVVDRREVVLNTEAFF
TRBV7-9,TRBJ2-3,once,-,TGTGCCAGCAGCAACCGGGCCACACGGGAGGATACGCAGTATTTT,CASSNRATREDTQYF
TRBV6-5,TRBJ1-1,few,-,TGTGCCAGCAGAAGAGAGGTTTGGAACACTGAAGCTTTCTTT,CASRREVWNTEAFF
TRBV4-1,TRBJ2-1,once,-,TGCGCCAGCAGCCCGGGACTTTCGGGGAATGAGCAGTTCTTC,CASSPGLSGNEQFF